This T cell receptor beta chain was recovered during a study of blood T cell repertoires in COVID-19. About the research overall: T cells, B-cell-depleted T cells, or PBMCs supplied cDNA or gDNA.

In germline, CDR1 is WSHSY, CDR2 SAAADI. V was clipped by 8 bases and J by 6 bases, with 19 bases between them. This CDR3 comprises 14 residues. In the original processing: Estimates of nucleated cell counts were drawn from the amplification of reference gene primers. Using immunoSEQ multiplex PCR, the repertoire was profiled, and TCRdb retains in-frame clones only, with some absent. D and trimming were read from the DNA, whereas the V and J calls and clone size are those reported in that table. The table includes hundreds of thousands of clones, 89% detected once. While infection was still active, Seattle patients were enrolled and then followed longitudinally.

The chain uses TRBV10-2 and TRBJ1-1; D ambiguous. This sequence was found in a woman in her twenties or thirties with COVID-19, enrolled during active disease. The sequenced sample consisted of peripheral blood. CDR3 DNA: TGCGCCAGCGCGGTAGAGGACGGGAGGCCTGAAGCTTTCTTT. It yields the protein CASAVEDGRPEAFF.